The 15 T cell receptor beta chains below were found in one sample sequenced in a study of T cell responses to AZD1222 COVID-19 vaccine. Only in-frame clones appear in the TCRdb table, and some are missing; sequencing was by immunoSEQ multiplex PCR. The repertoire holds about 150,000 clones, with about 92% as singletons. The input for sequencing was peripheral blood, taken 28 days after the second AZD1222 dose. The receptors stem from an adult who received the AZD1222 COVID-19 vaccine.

In nucleotides, the CDR3 is TGTGCCAGTACGGTATTAGCTAACTATGGCTACACCTTC. Encoded protein: CASTVLANYGYTF. The chain combines TRBV28 with TRBJ1-2; the D is unclear. The CDR3 loop spans 13 amino acids. The germline V and J ends were trimmed by 9 bases and 0 bases, with 11 bases remaining between them. Germline V gene data show CDR1 as MDHEN and CDR2 as SYDVKM.

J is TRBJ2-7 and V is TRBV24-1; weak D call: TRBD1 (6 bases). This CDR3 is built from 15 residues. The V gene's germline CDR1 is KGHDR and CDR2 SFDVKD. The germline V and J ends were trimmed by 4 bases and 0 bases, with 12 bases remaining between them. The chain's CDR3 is CATSERQADSYEQYF. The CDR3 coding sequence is TGTGCCACCAGTGAGCGACAGGCGGACTCCTACGAGCAGTACTTC.

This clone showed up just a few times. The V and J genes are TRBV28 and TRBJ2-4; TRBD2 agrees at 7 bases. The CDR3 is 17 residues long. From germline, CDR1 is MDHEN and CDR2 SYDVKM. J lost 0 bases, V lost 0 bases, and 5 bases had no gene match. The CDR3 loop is CASSLWGGTLAKNIQYF. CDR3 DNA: TGTGCCAGCAGTTTATGGGGAGGGACCCTAGCCAAAAACATTCAGTACTTC. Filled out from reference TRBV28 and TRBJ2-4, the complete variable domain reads DVKVTQSSRYLVKRTGEKVFLECVQDMDHENMFWYRQDPGLGLRLIYFSYDVKMKEKGDIPEGYSVSREKKERFSLILESASTNQTSMYLCASSLWGGTLAKNIQYFGAGTRLSVL.

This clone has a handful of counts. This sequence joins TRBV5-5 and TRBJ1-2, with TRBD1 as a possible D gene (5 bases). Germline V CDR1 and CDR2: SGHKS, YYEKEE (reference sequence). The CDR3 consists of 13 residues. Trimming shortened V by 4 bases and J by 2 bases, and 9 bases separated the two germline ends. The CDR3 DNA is TGTGCCAGCAGCACCGGGGACAACTATGGCTACACCTTC. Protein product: CASSTGDNYGYTF.

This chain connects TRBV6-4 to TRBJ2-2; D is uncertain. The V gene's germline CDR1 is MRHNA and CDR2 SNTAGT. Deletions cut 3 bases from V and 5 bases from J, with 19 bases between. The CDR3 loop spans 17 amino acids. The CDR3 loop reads CASSERLGSPKTGELFF. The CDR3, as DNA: TGTGCCAGCAGTGAGAGGTTGGGGTCCCCAAAAACCGGGGAGCTGTTTTTT.

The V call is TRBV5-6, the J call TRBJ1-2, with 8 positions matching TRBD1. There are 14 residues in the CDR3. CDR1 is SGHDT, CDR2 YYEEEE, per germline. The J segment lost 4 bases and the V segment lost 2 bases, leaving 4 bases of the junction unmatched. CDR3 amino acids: CASSLGQGSYGYTF. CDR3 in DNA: TGTGCCAGCAGCTTAGGACAGGGAAGCTATGGCTACACCTTC.

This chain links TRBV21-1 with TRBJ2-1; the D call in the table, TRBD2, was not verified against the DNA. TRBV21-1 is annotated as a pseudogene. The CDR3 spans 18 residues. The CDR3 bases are TGTGCCAGCAGCAAACGGCTAGCGGGATATTGCTCCTACAATGAGCAGTTCTTC. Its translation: CASSKRLAGYCSYNEQFF.

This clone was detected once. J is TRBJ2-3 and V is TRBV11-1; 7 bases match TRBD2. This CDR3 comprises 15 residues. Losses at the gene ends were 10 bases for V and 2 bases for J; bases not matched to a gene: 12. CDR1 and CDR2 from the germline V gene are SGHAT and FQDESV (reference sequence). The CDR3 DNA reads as TGTGCCACCCAACCCCAGGGAGGGCACACAGATACGCAGTATTTT. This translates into CATQPQGGHTDTQYF.

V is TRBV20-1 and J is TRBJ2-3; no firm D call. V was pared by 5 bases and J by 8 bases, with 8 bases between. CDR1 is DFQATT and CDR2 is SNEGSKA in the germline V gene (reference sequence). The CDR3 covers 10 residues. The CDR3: CSAPAGTQYF. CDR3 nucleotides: TGCAGTGCTCCCGCCGGTACGCAGTATTTT.

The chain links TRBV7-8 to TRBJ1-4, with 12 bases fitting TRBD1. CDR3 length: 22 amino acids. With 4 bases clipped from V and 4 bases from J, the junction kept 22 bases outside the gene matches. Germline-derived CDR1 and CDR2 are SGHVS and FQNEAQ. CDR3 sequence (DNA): TGTGCCAGCAGCTCTGAGGACGTAGGCCGGGACAGGGGGCGCTTAGATAATGAAAAACTGTTTTTT. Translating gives CASSSEDVGRDRGRLDNEKLFF.

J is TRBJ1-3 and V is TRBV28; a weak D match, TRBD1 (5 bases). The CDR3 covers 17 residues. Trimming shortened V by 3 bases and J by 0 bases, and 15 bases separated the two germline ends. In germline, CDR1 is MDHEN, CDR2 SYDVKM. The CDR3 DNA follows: TGTGCCAGCAGTTTCCTCGCCGGGGGACCCTCTGGAAACACCATATATTTT. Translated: CASSFLAGGPSGNTIYF.

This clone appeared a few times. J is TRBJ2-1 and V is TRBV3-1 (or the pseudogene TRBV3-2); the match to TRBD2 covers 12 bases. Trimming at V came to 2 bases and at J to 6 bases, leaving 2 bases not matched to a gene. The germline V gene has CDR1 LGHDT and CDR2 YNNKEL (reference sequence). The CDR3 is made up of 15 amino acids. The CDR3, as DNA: TGTGCCAGCAGCCAACTAGCGGGAGGGGGCAATGAGCAGTTCTTC. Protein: CASSQLAGGGNEQFF.

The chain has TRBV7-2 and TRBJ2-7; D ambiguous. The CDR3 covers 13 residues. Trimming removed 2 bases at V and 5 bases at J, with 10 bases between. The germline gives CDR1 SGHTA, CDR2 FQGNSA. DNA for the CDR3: TGTGCCAGCAGCTTATTGCTCCCGGACGAGCAGTACTTC. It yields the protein CASSLLLPDEQYF. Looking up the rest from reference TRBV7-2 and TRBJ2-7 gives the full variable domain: GAGVSQSPSNKVTEKGKDVELRCDPISGHTALYWYRQSLGQGLEFLIYFQGNSAPDKSGLPSDRFSAERTGGSVSTLTIQRTQQEDSAVYLCASSLLLPDEQYFGPGTRLTVT.

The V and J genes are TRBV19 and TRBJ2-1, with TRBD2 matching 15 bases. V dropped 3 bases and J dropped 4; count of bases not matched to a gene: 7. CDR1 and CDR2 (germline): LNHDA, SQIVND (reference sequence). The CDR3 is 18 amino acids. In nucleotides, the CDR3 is TGTGCCAGTAGTATTCGGACTAGCGGGAGGGCCATTTACAATGAGCAGTTCTTC. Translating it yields CASSIRTSGRAIYNEQFF.

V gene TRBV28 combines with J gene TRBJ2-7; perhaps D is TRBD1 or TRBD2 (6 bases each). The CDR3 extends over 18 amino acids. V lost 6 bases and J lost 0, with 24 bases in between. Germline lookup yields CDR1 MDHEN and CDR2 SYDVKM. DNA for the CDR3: TGTGCCAGCAGCATAGTGGGGGGCAGAAGGATAAGCTCCTACGAGCAGTACTTC. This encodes CASSIVGGRRISSYEQYF.